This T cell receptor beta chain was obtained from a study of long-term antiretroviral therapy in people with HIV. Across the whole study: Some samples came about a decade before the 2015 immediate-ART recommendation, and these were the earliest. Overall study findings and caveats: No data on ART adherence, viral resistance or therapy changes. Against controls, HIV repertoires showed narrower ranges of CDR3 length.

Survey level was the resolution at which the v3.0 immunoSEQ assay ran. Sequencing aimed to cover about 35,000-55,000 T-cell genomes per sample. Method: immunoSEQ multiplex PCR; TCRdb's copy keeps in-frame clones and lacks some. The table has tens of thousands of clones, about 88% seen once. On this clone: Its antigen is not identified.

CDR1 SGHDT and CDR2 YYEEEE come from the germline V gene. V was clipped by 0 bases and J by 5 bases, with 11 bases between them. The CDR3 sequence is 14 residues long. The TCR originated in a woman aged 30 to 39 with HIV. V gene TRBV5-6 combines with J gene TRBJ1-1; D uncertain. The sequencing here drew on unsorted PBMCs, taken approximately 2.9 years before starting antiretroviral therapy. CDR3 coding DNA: TGTGCCAGCAGCTTGGGCGGGGTGGTAACTGAAGCTTTCTTT. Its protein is CASSLGGVVTEAFF.